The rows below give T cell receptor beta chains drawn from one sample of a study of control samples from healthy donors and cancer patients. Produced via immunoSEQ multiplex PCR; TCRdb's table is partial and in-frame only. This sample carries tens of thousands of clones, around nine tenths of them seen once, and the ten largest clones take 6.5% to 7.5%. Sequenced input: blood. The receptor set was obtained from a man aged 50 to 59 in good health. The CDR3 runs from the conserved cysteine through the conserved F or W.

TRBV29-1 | CSVISDRKFPNTEAFF
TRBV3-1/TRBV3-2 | CASSRTSYNEQFF
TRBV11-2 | CASSSTGTGGLLFF
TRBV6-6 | CASSYRETQYF
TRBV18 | CASSLRDGGSHEQYF
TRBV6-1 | CASSERAAYNEQFF
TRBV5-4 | CASSSSGGTYNEQFF
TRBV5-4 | CASSLGTAKTTNEKLFF
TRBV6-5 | CASSRDSFINEQFF
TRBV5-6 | CASSSYSGTGAGEQYF
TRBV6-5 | CASRVGNQPQHF
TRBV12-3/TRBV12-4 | CASSLRNEQFF
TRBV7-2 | CASSLASQGNSPLHF
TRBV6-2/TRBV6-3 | CASSSGVEAFF
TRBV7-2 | CASSLIGEQPQHF
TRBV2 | CASSRGQETQYF
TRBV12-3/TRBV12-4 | CASSFSETREQYF
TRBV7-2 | CASSPQTGRNTEAFF